This T cell receptor (beta chain) was observed in a study of blood T cell repertoires in COVID-19. In the study overall: Samples of COVID-19 (acute and convalescent) were obtained from the United States, Italy and Spain. Nucleic acid was either cDNA or gDNA, and it came from T cells, B-cell-depleted T cells, or PBMCs.

Regarding this clone: The junction departs from the called germline gene at one end, perhaps through a read error.

Patients at the Seattle site were enrolled during active infection and followed longitudinally. Per the original data handling: Reference gene primer amplification gave estimated nucleated cell counts. Using immunoSEQ multiplex PCR, the repertoire was profiled, and TCRdb retains in-frame clones only, with some absent. V, J and clone size were drawn from that table, and D and trimming were deduced from the DNA. This table has approximately 300,000 clones, under 85% appearing once. This TCR was sampled from a human donor with COVID-19, enrolled during active disease. The donor label of this sample is uncertain. The sample was peripheral blood.

CDR3 in amino acids: CSARDTGQKF. The CDR3 nucleotides are TGCAGTGCTAGAGATACAGGACAGAAATTT. This rearrangement joins TRBV20-1 to TRBJ1-1, with D tentatively TRBD1 (6 bases). Germline CDR1 DFQATT, CDR2 SNEGSKA (reference sequence). The CDR3 length is 10 residues.